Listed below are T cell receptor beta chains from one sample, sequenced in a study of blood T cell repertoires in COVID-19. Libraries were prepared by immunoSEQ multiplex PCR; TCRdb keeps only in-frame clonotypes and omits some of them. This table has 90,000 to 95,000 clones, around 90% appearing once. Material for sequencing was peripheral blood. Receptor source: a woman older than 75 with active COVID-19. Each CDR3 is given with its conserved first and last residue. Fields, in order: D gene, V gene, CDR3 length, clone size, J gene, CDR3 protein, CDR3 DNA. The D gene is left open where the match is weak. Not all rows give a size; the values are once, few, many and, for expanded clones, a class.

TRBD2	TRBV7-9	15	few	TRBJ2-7	CASSLAPGGVYEQYF	TGTGCCAGCAGCTTAGCCCCTGGGGGGGTCTACGAGCAGTACTTC
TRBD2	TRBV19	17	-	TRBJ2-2	CASRGASGAGGTGELFF	TGTGCCAGTAGAGGGGCTAGCGGGGCGGGGGGCACCGGGGAGCTGTTTTTT
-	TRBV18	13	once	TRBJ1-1	CASSRAKNTEAFF	TGTGCCAGCTCACGGGCAAAGAACACTGAAGCTTTCTTT
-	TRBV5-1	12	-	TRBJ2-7	CASRDSSYEQYF	TGCGCCAGCAGAGACAGCTCCTACGAGCAGTACTTC
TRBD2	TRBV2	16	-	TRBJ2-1	CASRKVAGGLYNEQFF	TGTGCCAGCAGGAAGGTAGCGGGAGGCCTTTACAATGAGCAGTTCTTC
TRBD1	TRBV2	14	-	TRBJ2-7	CASRAGQGGYEQYF	TGTGCCAGCAGAGCGGGACAGGGGGGCTACGAGCAGTACTTC
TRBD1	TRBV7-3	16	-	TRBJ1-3	CASSQAGTGAGNTIYF	TGTGCCAGCAGCCAGGCCGGGACAGGGGCTGGAAACACCATATATTTT
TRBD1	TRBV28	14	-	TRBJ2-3	CASTRGQGADTQYF	TGTGCCAGCACTAGGGGTCAGGGGGCAGATACGCAGTATTTT
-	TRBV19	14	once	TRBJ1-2	CASKQGTDVYGYTF	TGTGCCAGTAAACAGGGAACGGATGTCTATGGCTACACCTTC
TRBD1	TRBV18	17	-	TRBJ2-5	CASSPRISRGQSETQYF	TGTGCCAGCTCACCACGGATCAGTAGGGGGCAATCAGAGACCCAGTACTTC
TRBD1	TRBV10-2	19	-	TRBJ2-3	CASSEVAIRTGNRTDTQYF	TGCGCCAGCAGTGAGGTCGCGATAAGGACAGGGAACCGCACAGATACGCAGTATTTT
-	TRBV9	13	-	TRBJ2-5	CASSVGVQETQYF	TGTGCCAGCAGCGTAGGAGTGCAAGAGACCCAGTACTTC
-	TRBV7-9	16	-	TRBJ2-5	CASSSLTGRYQETQYF	TGTGCCAGCAGCTCACTCACAGGCCGGTACCAAGAGACCCAGTACTTC
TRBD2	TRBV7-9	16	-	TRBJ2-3	CASSAGAGGSTDTQYF	TGTGCCAGCTCAGCGGGAGCGGGAGGGTCCACAGATACGCAGTATTTT
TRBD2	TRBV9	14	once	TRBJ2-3	CASSVGGNTDTQYF	TGTGCCAGCAGCGTCGGGGGGAACACAGATACGCAGTATTTT
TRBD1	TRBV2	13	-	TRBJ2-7	CASSRDRPYEQYF	TGTGCCAGCAGTAGGGACAGACCCTACGAGCAGTACTTC
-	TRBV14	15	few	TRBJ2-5	CASSQGADPWETQYF	TGTGCCAGCAGCCAAGGGGCAGACCCTTGGGAGACCCAGTACTTC
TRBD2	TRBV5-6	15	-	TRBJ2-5	CASSPPLAGVETQYF	TGTGCCAGCAGCCCCCCACTAGCGGGAGTGGAGACCCAGTACTTC
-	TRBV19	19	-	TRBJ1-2	CASSIDPRQNRVTNYGYTF	TGTGCCAGTAGTATAGATCCCAGACAGAATCGAGTGACTAACTATGGCTACACCTTC
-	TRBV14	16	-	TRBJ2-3	CASSQGWRGITDTQYF	TGTGCCAGCAGCCAAGGTTGGCGGGGTATCACAGATACGCAGTATTTT
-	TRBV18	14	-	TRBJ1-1	CASSPLTENTEAFF	TGTGCCAGCTCACCCCTGACAGAGAACACTGAAGCTTTCTTT
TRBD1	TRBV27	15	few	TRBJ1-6	CASSAGQGAHSPLHF	TGTGCCAGCAGTGCCGGACAGGGGGCGCATTCACCCCTCCACTTT
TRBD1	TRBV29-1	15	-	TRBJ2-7	CSVEGPGTGAYEQYF	TGCAGCGTTGAGGGTCCCGGGACAGGGGCGTACGAGCAGTACTTC
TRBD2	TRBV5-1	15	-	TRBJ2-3	CASSPLAGAPDTQYF	TGCGCCAGCAGCCCCTTAGCGGGAGCCCCAGATACGCAGTATTTT
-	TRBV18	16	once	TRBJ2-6	CASSGRSSSGANVLTF	TGTGCCAGCTCAGGGAGGTCGAGCTCTGGGGCCAACGTCCTGACTTTC
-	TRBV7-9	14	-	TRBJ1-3	CASSPPFSGNTIYF	TGTGCCAGCAGCCCCCCCTTCTCTGGAAACACCATATATTTT
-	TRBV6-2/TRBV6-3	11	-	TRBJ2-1	CASSPRVEQFF	TGTGCCAGCAGCCCCCGGGTTGAGCAGTTCTTC
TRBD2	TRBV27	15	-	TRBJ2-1	CASSHSGGLYNEQFF	TGTGCCAGCAGTCATAGCGGGGGATTATACAATGAGCAGTTCTTC
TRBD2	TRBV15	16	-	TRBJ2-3	CATSRDWTSVQDTQYF	TGTGCCACCAGCAGAGATTGGACTAGCGTGCAGGATACGCAGTATTTT
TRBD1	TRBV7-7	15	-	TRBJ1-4	CASKRTGGVNEKLFF	TGTGCTAGCAAGCGAACAGGGGGTGTGAATGAAAAACTGTTTTTT
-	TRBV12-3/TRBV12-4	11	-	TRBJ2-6	CASSSGSVLTF	TGTGCCAGCAGTTCGGGGTCTGTCCTGACTTTC
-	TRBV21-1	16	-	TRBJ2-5	CASSTLDRVVGETQYF	TGTGCCAGCAGCACCCTAGACAGGGTCGTCGGCGAGACCCAGTACTTC
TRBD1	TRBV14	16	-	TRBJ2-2	CASSFTGTGKAGELFF	TGTGCCAGCAGCTTCACCGGGACAGGGAAAGCGGGGGAGCTGTTTTTT
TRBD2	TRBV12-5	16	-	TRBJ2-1	CASASRASGTYNEQFF	TGTGCTAGTGCCTCCCGGGCTAGCGGGACCTACAATGAGCAGTTCTTC
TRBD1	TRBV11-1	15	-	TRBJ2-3	CASSPRTGGSDTQYF	TGTGCCAGCAGCCCCCGGACAGGGGGTTCAGATACGCAGTATTTT
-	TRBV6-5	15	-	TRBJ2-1	CASSFAPPPYNEQFF	TGTGCCAGCAGTTTTGCGCCCCCCCCCTACAATGAGCAGTTCTTC
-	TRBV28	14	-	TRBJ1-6	CASSLDSSGRSLHF	TGTGCCAGCAGCCTCGACTCCTCCGGGAGATCCCTCCACTTT
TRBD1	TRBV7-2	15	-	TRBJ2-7	CASSSRQGASYEQYF	TGTGCCAGCAGCTCAAGACAGGGGGCCTCCTACGAGCAGTACTTC
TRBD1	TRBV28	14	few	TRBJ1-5	CATWDRANRQPQHF	TGTGCCACCTGGGACAGGGCAAATCGACAGCCCCAGCATTTT
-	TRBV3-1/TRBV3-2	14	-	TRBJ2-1	CASSLGHRNLEQFF	TGTGCCAGCAGCCTGGGACATAGGAACCTTGAGCAGTTCTTC